Each of the 6 T cell receptor beta chains below was sequenced from the same sample in a study of T cell changes during pregnancy in multiple sclerosis. Here immunoSEQ multiplex PCR was the method, and the copy in TCRdb shows in-frame clones only, minus some. The table includes 47,000 or so clones, nearly 90% detected once. The sequencing here drew on peripheral blood, taken after pregnancy. The receptor source for this set is a female donor in good health, enrolled as a control in a pregnancy study.

The CDR3 loop is CASSAGTGGSGELFF. CDR3 sequence (DNA): TGTGCCAGCAGTGCTGGGACAGGGGGCTCCGGGGAGCTGTTTTTT. The chain links TRBV6-4 to TRBJ2-2; TRBD1 aligns across 12 bases. This CDR3 region has 15 residues. V gave up 4 bases and J gave up 6 bases; unmatched junction bases: 3. CDR1 is MRHNA and CDR2 is SNTAGT in the germline V gene.

In its sample, this clone was seen a few times. The chain joins TRBV14 to TRBJ2-2; no clear D gene. From germline, CDR1 is SGHDN and CDR2 FVKESK. This CDR3 comprises 15 residues. Trimming cost V 0 bases and J 7 bases, with 12 bases left between them. In nucleotides, the CDR3 is TGTGCCAGCAGCCAAGAGCCGATAAGAGGCGGGGAGCTGTTTTTT. Translation: CASSQEPIRGGELFF.

The CDR3 protein is CASSFWDRDTDTQYF. CDR3 nucleotides: TGCGCCAGCAGTTTCTGGGACAGGGACACAGATACGCAGTATTTT. J is TRBJ2-3 and V is TRBV10-2; 9 bases are shared with TRBD1. V lost 5 bases, J lost 2 bases, and 5 bases stayed unmatched. The CDR3 contains 15 residues. Germline CDR1 is WSHSY and CDR2 is SAAADI.

The chain has TRBV9 and TRBJ2-3, with 11 bases fitting TRBD2. Germline V CDR1 and CDR2: SGDLS, YYNGEE. V dropped 4 bases and J dropped 4; count of bases not matched to a gene: 5. There are 15 residues in the CDR3. The CDR3 loop reads CASSLTSGESDTQYF. The DNA of the CDR3 is TGTGCCAGCAGCCTGACTAGCGGGGAATCAGATACGCAGTATTTT.

This chain joins TRBV7-2 and TRBJ2-1; D not certain. This CDR3 region has 12 residues. Germline lookup yields CDR1 SGHTA and CDR2 FQGNSA. V lost 3 bases, J lost 8 bases, and 8 bases lay in between. The CDR3 DNA follows: TGTGCCAGCAGCTTCTACGTAGATGAGCAGTTCTTC. It specifies CASSFYVDEQFF.

This chain joins TRBV9 and TRBJ2-7, with a tentative D call TRBD1 (5 bases). Germline V gene lookup returns CDR1 SGDLS and CDR2 YYNGEE. The V and J ends lost 3 bases and 0 bases respectively, with 7 bases between them. The CDR3 extends over 13 amino acids. Here the CDR3 reads CASSGGHSYEQYF. CDR3 coding DNA: TGTGCCAGCAGCGGCGGACACTCCTACGAGCAGTACTTC.